The source of this T cell receptor (beta chain) is a study of T cell repertoires in cytomegalovirus infection. Study information: CMV infection and matching HLA type were both indicated by public TCR beta signatures.

Germline V gene data show CDR1 as ENHRY and CDR2 as SYGVKD. Trimming shortened V by 8 bases and J by 3 bases, and 13 bases separated the two germline ends. CDR3 size: 13 residues. TCRdb re-called the reads through MiXCR, storing one row per CDR3 protein. Of about 920,000 distinct CDR3 sequences in the sample, roughly 30% were seen once. Study results and limitations: HLA-C-restricted CMV-specific TCR beta clonotypes were dominant in the ex vivo response.

Worth noting for this clonotype: Antigen: not known.

Sequences were derived from cultured CD8+ T cells from PBMCs, sampled from culture after CMV antigen stimulation. This clonotype was obtained from a human donor in good health (CMV status not recorded). Some clones in this sample may be carry-over from other donors' samples. V is TRBV10-3 and J is TRBJ1-1; D is uncertain. CDR3 sequence: CAIAITSDTEAFF. The CDR3 bases are TGTGCCATCGCCATAACTTCGGACACTGAAGCTTTCTTT.